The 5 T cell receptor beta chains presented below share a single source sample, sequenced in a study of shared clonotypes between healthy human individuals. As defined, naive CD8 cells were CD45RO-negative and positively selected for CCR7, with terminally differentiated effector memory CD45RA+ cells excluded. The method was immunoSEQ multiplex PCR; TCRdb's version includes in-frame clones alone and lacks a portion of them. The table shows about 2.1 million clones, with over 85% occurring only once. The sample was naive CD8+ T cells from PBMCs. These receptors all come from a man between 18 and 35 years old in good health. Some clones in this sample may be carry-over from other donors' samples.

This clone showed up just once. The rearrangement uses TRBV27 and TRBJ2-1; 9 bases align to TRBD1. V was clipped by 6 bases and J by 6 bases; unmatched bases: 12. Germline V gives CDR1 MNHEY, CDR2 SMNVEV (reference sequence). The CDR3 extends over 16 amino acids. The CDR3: CASSPAGTGSINEQFF. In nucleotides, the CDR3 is TGTGCCAGCAGCCCAGCCGGGACAGGGTCTATCAATGAGCAGTTCTTC.

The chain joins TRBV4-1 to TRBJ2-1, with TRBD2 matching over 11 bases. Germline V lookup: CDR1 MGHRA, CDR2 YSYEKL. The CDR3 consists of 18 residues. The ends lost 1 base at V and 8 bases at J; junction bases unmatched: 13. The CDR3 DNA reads TGCGCCAGCAGCCAAGTAAGGTTAGCGGGAGGGCCCTCGGATGAGCAGTTCTTC. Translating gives CASSQVRLAGGPSDEQFF.

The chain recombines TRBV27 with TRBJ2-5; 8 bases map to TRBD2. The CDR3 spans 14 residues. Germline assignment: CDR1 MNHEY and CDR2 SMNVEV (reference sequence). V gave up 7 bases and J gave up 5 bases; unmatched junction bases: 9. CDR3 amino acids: CASTTTGGLETQYF. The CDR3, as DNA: TGTGCCAGCACCACAACGGGAGGGCTGGAGACCCAGTACTTC.

Written as DNA, the CDR3 is TGTGCCAGCAGCGTCGCCGGGACAGAGAAAGAGACCCAGTACTTC. Translation gives CASSVAGTEKETQYF. V usage is TRBV9 and J usage is TRBJ2-5; 7 positions agree with TRBD1. The junction had 7 bases not matched to a gene; V was cut back by 2 bases and J by 3 bases. This CDR3 region has 15 residues. Germline V gene data show CDR1 as SGDLS and CDR2 as YYNGEE.

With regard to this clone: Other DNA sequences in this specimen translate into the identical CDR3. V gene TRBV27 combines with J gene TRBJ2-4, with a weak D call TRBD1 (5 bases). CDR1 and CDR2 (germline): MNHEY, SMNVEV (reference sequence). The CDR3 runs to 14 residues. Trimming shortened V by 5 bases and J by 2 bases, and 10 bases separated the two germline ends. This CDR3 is CASSLRDPKNIQYF. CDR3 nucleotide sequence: TGTGCCAGCAGTCTCAGGGATCCCAAAAACATTCAGTACTTC.